A single sample is the source of the 22 T cell receptor beta chains below, sequenced in a study of cytomegalovirus exposure and HLA in healthy donors. In the PCR, 60 Vbeta and 13 Jbeta primers were used. Clones were sequenced by immunoSEQ multiplex PCR, and TCRdb holds only the in-frame ones, with some missing. Of about 170,000 clones listed, roughly 80% are singletons. Sequenced material: PBMCs. The receptors here all came from a woman younger than 30 in good health and CMV-seronegative.

The chain recombines TRBV29-1 with TRBJ2-1; TRBD1 matches 7 bases. The CDR3 loop spans 14 amino acids. Germline-derived CDR1 and CDR2 are SQVTM and ANQGSEA. V trimming: 7 bases; J trimming: 2 bases; junction bases outside the gene matches: 8. This chain's CDR3 is CSEIGGSAYNEQFF. CDR3 coding DNA: TGCAGCGAGATAGGGGGCTCGGCCTACAATGAGCAGTTCTTC.

The genes are TRBV4-3 and TRBJ2-3, with a weak D call TRBD2 (6 bases). Germline V gene data show CDR1 as LGHNA and CDR2 as YSLEER. The V end was cut by 1 base, the J end by 4 bases, with 15 bases between. There are 16 residues in the CDR3. DNA for the CDR3: TGCGCCAGCAGCCAAGGTCTGGAGGGATGGTCAGATACGCAGTATTTT. This gives the protein CASSQGLEGWSDTQYF.

This clone has just one count. The V gene is TRBV5-1, the J gene TRBJ2-7; D possibly corresponds to TRBD2 (5 bases). The V gene lost 7 bases and the J gene lost 7 bases, with 18 bases spanning the gap. Germline V CDR1 and CDR2: SGHRS, YFSETQ. This CDR3 contains 13 residues. DNA of the CDR3: TGCGCCAGCTACCGGCTCGAGGGCCGGGAGCAGTACTTC. Translated: CASYRLEGREQYF.

The chain couples TRBV28 to TRBJ2-7, with D tentatively TRBD2 (5 bases). Per the germline V gene, CDR1 is MDHEN and CDR2 is SYDVKM. Trimming shortened V by 3 bases and J by 6 bases, and 21 bases separated the two germline ends. The CDR3 runs 16 residues. The CDR3 nucleotides read TGTGCCAGCAGTTTCTCCCTGCGGAGGCACGCGGGCGAGCAGTACTTC. It encodes CASSFSLRRHAGEQYF.

The CDR3 DNA follows: TGCGCCAGCAGCCGCGGCGGAGGGAATGAAAAACTGTTTTTT. Its translation is CASSRGGGNEKLFF. The chain has TRBV4-1 and TRBJ1-4; no clear D gene. In germline, CDR1 is MGHRA, CDR2 YSYEKL. The CDR3 consists of 14 residues. The germline V and J ends were trimmed by 4 bases and 5 bases, with 11 bases remaining between them.

V is TRBV5-1 and J is TRBJ2-1; D is perhaps TRBD2 (5 bases). Looked up from germline, CDR1 is SGHRS and CDR2 is YFSETQ. CDR3 length: 16 residues. The ends were cut back, 4 bases at V and 12 bases at J, with 26 bases in the middle. CDR3 in DNA: TGCGCCAGCAGCATAGCACCTGAGGGTTTTGAGCGCAGGCAGTTCTTC. It yields the protein CASSIAPEGFERRQFF.

V gene TRBV5-1 combines with J gene TRBJ2-7; possibly TRBD2 for D (5 bases). Germline values: CDR1 SGHRS, CDR2 YFSETQ. The CDR3 runs 13 residues. Trimming cost V 6 bases and J 0 bases, with 10 bases left between them. CDR3 region: CASKRDASYEQYF. Here the CDR3 DNA reads TGCGCCAGCAAGAGGGATGCCTCCTACGAGCAGTACTTC. Together with reference TRBV5-1 and TRBJ2-7, the CDR3 gives the full variable domain: KAGVTQTPRYLIKTRGQQVTLSCSPISGHRSVSWYQQTPGQGLQFLFEYFSETQRNKGNFPGRFSGRQFSNSRSEMNVSTLELGDSALYLCASKRDASYEQYFGPGTRLTVT.

This clone appeared a single time. In DNA form, the CDR3 reads TGTGCCAGCTATTTGAGGGCAATGAACACTGAAGCTTTCTTT. It encodes CASYLRAMNTEAFF. This sequence joins TRBV6-1 and TRBJ1-1; D remains unclear. The V gene lost 8 bases and the J gene lost 0 bases, with 13 bases spanning the gap. The CDR3 length is 14 residues. CDR1 and CDR2 from the germline V gene are MNHNS and SASEGT.

This chain links TRBV16 with TRBJ2-1; D remains unclear. Germline assignment: CDR1 KGHSY and CDR2 FQNENV. V gave up 0 bases and J gave up 5 bases, with 11 bases separating them. The CDR3 is made up of 15 amino acids. CDR3 sequence reads: CASSQSLEPHNEQFF. The CDR3 DNA reads TGTGCCAGCAGCCAATCTTTAGAACCGCACAATGAGCAGTTCTTC.

This sequence joins TRBV30 and TRBJ2-5, with D unresolved. V was shortened by 1 base and J by 7 bases, with 13 bases between the two germline ends. This CDR3 has 13 residues. The germline CDR1 and CDR2 sequences are GTSNPN and SVGIG (reference sequence). The CDR3 loop is CAWSAEPFGTQYF. The CDR3 DNA follows: TGTGCCTGGAGTGCCGAACCGTTCGGGACCCAGTACTTC.

The chain carries TRBV7-9 and TRBJ2-3; D may be TRBD2 (5 bases). Germline V lookup: CDR1 SEHNR, CDR2 FQNEAQ (reference sequence). V was pared by 0 bases and J by 5 bases, with 9 bases between. The CDR3 consists of 14 residues. The CDR3 nucleotides are TGTGCCAGCAGCTTAGCGGGAGATATAGATACGCAGTATTTT. It specifies CASSLAGDIDTQYF.

The gene calls are TRBV7-9 and TRBJ2-1; TRBD1 might be the D (6 bases). The V end was cut by 2 bases, the J end by 1 base, with 9 bases between. The CDR3 runs 15 residues. The germline V gene encodes CDR1 SEHNR and CDR2 FQNEAQ (reference sequence). DNA of the CDR3: TGTGCCAGCAGCTTACGGCAGGGGTCCTACAATGAGCAGTTCTTC. Its protein product is CASSLRQGSYNEQFF.

The count of this clone is one. The chain is built from TRBV4-1 and TRBJ2-7; 8 bases map to TRBD2. Looked up from germline, CDR1 is MGHRA and CDR2 is YSYEKL. Unmatched junction bases numbered 8, after V lost 4 bases and J lost 0 bases. CDR3 length equals 16 residues. CDR3 in amino acids: CASSLRLAIISYEQYF. CDR3 nucleotides: TGCGCCAGCAGCCTAAGACTAGCGATCATCTCCTACGAGCAGTACTTC.

The rearrangement uses TRBV5-6 and TRBJ2-7; tentative D call: TRBD2 (5 bases). CDR1 SGHDT and CDR2 YYEEEE come from the germline V gene. The CDR3 spans 13 residues. V lost 5 bases and J 4 bases, leaving 13 bases between the germline ends. The CDR3 bases are TGTGCCAGCAGTTCCAGCGGCTTTTACGAGCAGTACTTC. It encodes CASSSSGFYEQYF.

V usage is TRBV28 and J usage is TRBJ1-5; D remains ambiguous. Trimming left V 4 bases short and J 7 bases short, with 8 bases between. Germline V gives CDR1 MDHEN, CDR2 SYDVKM. There are 12 residues in the CDR3. This CDR3 reads CASSSPGQPQHF. CDR3 sequence (DNA): TGTGCCAGCAGTTCCCCGGGACAGCCCCAGCATTTT.

The rearrangement links TRBV6-6 to TRBJ1-1, with D uncertain. The CDR3 sequence is 13 residues long. Germline assignment: CDR1 MNHNY and CDR2 SVGAGI (reference sequence). V lost 6 bases and J 0 bases, leaving 8 bases between the germline ends. CDR3: CASSQFMNTEAFF. Written as DNA, the CDR3 is TGTGCCAGCAGCCAGTTCATGAACACTGAAGCTTTCTTT.

This rearrangement joins TRBV11-1 to TRBJ2-7; perhaps TRBD2 as D (5 bases). With 8 bases removed from V and 0 bases from J, the gap between germline ends came to 11 bases. This CDR3 has 13 amino acids. CDR1 is SGHAT, CDR2 FQDESV, per germline (reference sequence). In DNA form, the CDR3 reads TGTGCCAGCGAGTCTGGGAGCTCCTACGAGCAGTACTTC. This codes for CASESGSSYEQYF. Together with reference TRBV11-1 and TRBJ2-7, the CDR3 gives the full variable domain: EAEVAQSPRYKITEKSQAVAFWCDPISGHATLYWYRQILGQGPELLVQFQDESVVDDSQLPKDRFSAERLKGVDSTLKIQPAELGDSAMYLCASESGSSYEQYFGPGTRLTVT.

This chain joins TRBV5-4 and TRBJ1-2; D may be TRBD1 (5 bases). V lost 2 bases and J lost 6, with 11 bases in between. CDR3 size: 13 residues. From germline, CDR1 is SGHNT and CDR2 YYREEE (reference sequence). Here the CDR3 reads CASSFDSPHGYTF. The CDR3 DNA follows: TGTGCCAGCAGCTTCGACAGCCCCCATGGCTACACCTTC.

The genes are TRBV5-5 and TRBJ2-1; tentative D call: TRBD2 (6 bases). The CDR3 is 15 amino acids. V lost 4 bases, J lost 1 base, and 12 bases lay in between. The germline V gene encodes CDR1 SGHKS and CDR2 YYEKEE (reference sequence). CDR3 protein: CASSQFSGSYNEQFF. CDR3 nucleotide sequence: TGTGCCAGCAGCCAATTTAGCGGATCCTACAATGAGCAGTTCTTC.

The V call is TRBV13, the J call TRBJ2-1; the D gene is possibly TRBD2 (6 bases). V lost 5 bases and J lost 7, with 21 bases in between. The V gene's germline CDR1 is PRHDT and CDR2 FYEKMQ (reference sequence). The CDR3 contains 16 residues. The CDR3 sequence is CASSRPMTRSSNEQFF. As DNA, the CDR3 is TGTGCCAGCAGCCGCCCTATGACTAGGAGCTCTAATGAGCAGTTCTTC. The variable domain in full, completed from reference TRBV13 and TRBJ2-1, reads AAGVIQSPRHLIKEKRETATLKCYPIPRHDTVYWYQQGPGQDPQFLISFYEKMQSDKGSIPDRFSAQQFSDYHSELNMSSLELGDSALYFCASSRPMTRSSNEQFFGPGTRLTVL.

The chain combines TRBV28 with TRBJ2-4; D may be TRBD1 (6 bases). The CDR3 loop spans 13 amino acids. The germline CDR1 and CDR2 sequences are MDHEN and SYDVKM. Trimming took off 10 bases at V and 8 bases at J, with 18 bases between the two ends. The DNA for the CDR3 is TGTGCCATCGCCCCCGGGAAGGGGGACATTCAGTACTTC. Its protein product is CAIAPGKGDIQYF.

The CDR3 sequence is CASSLEQGGITGELFF. The CDR3 region has the DNA TGTGCCAGCAGCTTAGAACAGGGAGGGATCACCGGGGAGCTGTTTTTT. The chain joins TRBV7-9 to TRBJ2-2; tentatively, D is TRBD2 (7 bases). Per germline, CDR1 SEHNR and CDR2 FQNEAQ (reference sequence). V lost 1 base and J 4 bases, leaving 13 bases between the germline ends. The CDR3 loop spans 16 amino acids.